Listed below are T cell receptor beta chains from one sample, sequenced in a study of T cells in narcolepsy. Sequencing was performed with immunoSEQ multiplex PCR; in TCRdb, only in-frame clones are kept and a portion is missing. The sample includes some 30,000 clones, just under 80% of them seen just once. Sequencing used CD45RA- memory CD4+ T cells from PBMCs. These receptors all stem from a human donor with narcolepsy. Both conserved end residues are part of each CDR3. A D gene is named only where the DNA matches it firmly. Part of the rows lack a size; the others show once, few, many or a class for expanded clones.

J gene: TRBJ2-3; V gene: TRBV5-1; D gene: .; CDR3 length: 15; clone size: .; CDR3 DNA: TGTGCCAGCAGCAACTACGCCTGGGGCACAGATACGCAGTATTTT; CDR3 protein: CASSNYAWGTDTQYF
J gene: TRBJ2-1; V gene: TRBV6-6; D gene: TRBD2; CDR3 length: 15; clone size: .; CDR3 DNA: TGTGCCAGCAGTCGGGGACTAGCGGTAACCGATGAGCAGTTCTTC; CDR3 protein: CASSRGLAVTDEQFF
J gene: TRBJ1-1; V gene: TRBV9; D gene: .; CDR3 length: 17; clone size: .; CDR3 DNA: TGTGCCAGCAGCGTAGGTTTGCGTAGGGGGGCGAACACTGAAGCTTTCTTT; CDR3 protein: CASSVGLRRGANTEAFF
J gene: TRBJ1-4; V gene: TRBV21-1; D gene: .; CDR3 length: 13; clone size: .; CDR3 DNA: TGTGCCAGCAGCAAAGAGGGACAAGAAAAACTGTTTTTT; CDR3 protein: CASSKEGQEKLFF
J gene: TRBJ1-4; V gene: TRBV5-6; D gene: .; CDR3 length: 16; clone size: .; CDR3 DNA: TGTGCCAGCAGCGAAACGGGGCGCAGGGGAGAAGAGAAACTGTTTTTT; CDR3 protein: CASSETGRRGEEKLFF
J gene: TRBJ2-1; V gene: TRBV7-6; D gene: .; CDR3 length: 13; clone size: .; CDR3 DNA: TGTGCCAGCAGCTTAGTAGACAACCATGAGCAGTTCTTC; CDR3 protein: CASSLVDNHEQFF
J gene: TRBJ1-5; V gene: TRBV5-1; D gene: .; CDR3 length: 16; clone size: .; CDR3 DNA: TGCGCCAGCGCTTCGGGGCCTTTATATAGCAATCAGCCCCAGCATTTT; CDR3 protein: CASASGPLYSNQPQHF
J gene: TRBJ2-3; V gene: TRBV5-4; D gene: .; CDR3 length: 13; clone size: few; CDR3 DNA: TGTGCCAGCAGCCCCCACAGAGGCGATACGCAGTATTTT; CDR3 protein: CASSPHRGDTQYF
J gene: TRBJ2-2; V gene: TRBV15; D gene: .; CDR3 length: 15; clone size: .; CDR3 DNA: TGTGCCTGCTCCGGCGGGGGCAGGAACACCGGGGAGCTGTTTTTT; CDR3 protein: CACSGGGRNTGELFF
J gene: TRBJ2-7; V gene: TRBV5-6; D gene: TRBD1; CDR3 length: 14; clone size: .; CDR3 DNA: TGTGCCAGCAGCTTGAAGGGGGCCCGCCACGAGCAGTACTTC; CDR3 protein: CASSLKGARHEQYF
J gene: TRBJ2-1; V gene: TRBV6-6; D gene: .; CDR3 length: 14; clone size: few; CDR3 DNA: TGTGCCAGCAGTTACTTGGGCGGTGCGAATGAGCAGTTCTTC; CDR3 protein: CASSYLGGANEQFF
J gene: TRBJ2-5; V gene: TRBV6-5; D gene: .; CDR3 length: 12; clone size: .; CDR3 DNA: TGTGCCAGCAGTTACCGGGGCGAGACCCAGTACTTC; CDR3 protein: CASSYRGETQYF
J gene: TRBJ1-5; V gene: TRBV7-6; D gene: .; CDR3 length: 13; clone size: .; CDR3 DNA: TGTGCCAGCAGCTTAGGGGGTGGACAGCCCCAGCATTTT; CDR3 protein: CASSLGGGQPQHF
J gene: TRBJ2-7; V gene: TRBV9; D gene: .; CDR3 length: 15; clone size: .; CDR3 DNA: TGTGCCAGCAGCGTAGAGGCACAAGCCTTCTACGAGCAGTACTTC; CDR3 protein: CASSVEAQAFYEQYF
J gene: TRBJ1-5; V gene: TRBV9; D gene: .; CDR3 length: 17; clone size: .; CDR3 DNA: TGTGCCAGCAGCGTAGCCCCTGAGTCCAGGGACAATCAGCCCCAGCATTTT; CDR3 protein: CASSVAPESRDNQPQHF
J gene: TRBJ1-1; V gene: TRBV9; D gene: .; CDR3 length: 14; clone size: .; CDR3 DNA: TGTGCCAGCAGCGAACGACTCACTGACACTGAAGCTTTCTTT; CDR3 protein: CASSERLTDTEAFF
J gene: TRBJ1-5; V gene: TRBV6-1; D gene: TRBD1; CDR3 length: 15; clone size: .; CDR3 DNA: TGTGCCAGCAGTGAAGGTGGCAGGGGGGGTCAGCCCCAGCATTTT; CDR3 protein: CASSEGGRGGQPQHF
J gene: TRBJ1-3; V gene: TRBV7-3; D gene: .; CDR3 length: 16; clone size: .; CDR3 DNA: TGTGCCAGCAGTTCCCGCGGGGGGGACTCTGGAAACACCATATATTTT; CDR3 protein: CASSSRGGDSGNTIYF
J gene: TRBJ2-2; V gene: TRBV18; D gene: .; CDR3 length: 14; clone size: .; CDR3 DNA: TGTGCCAGCTCACCGCGACAAAACACCGGGGAGCTGTTTTTT; CDR3 protein: CASSPRQNTGELFF
J gene: TRBJ1-1; V gene: TRBV19; D gene: .; CDR3 length: 15; clone size: .; CDR3 DNA: TGTGCCAGTAGTCTTCAGGGCCGACGGAACACTGAAGCTTTCTTT; CDR3 protein: CASSLQGRRNTEAFF
J gene: TRBJ2-3; V gene: TRBV6-1; D gene: TRBD1; CDR3 length: 15; clone size: few; CDR3 DNA: TGTGCCAGCGGTGTCCCGGGACAGAGCACAGATACGCAGTATTTT; CDR3 protein: CASGVPGQSTDTQYF
J gene: TRBJ2-1; V gene: TRBV19; D gene: TRBD2; CDR3 length: 15; clone size: .; CDR3 DNA: TGTGCCAGTAGTAAAGGGGCGGGGGGGCCGAATGAGCAGTTCTTC; CDR3 protein: CASSKGAGGPNEQFF
J gene: TRBJ2-2; V gene: TRBV9; D gene: .; CDR3 length: 16; clone size: .; CDR3 DNA: TGTGCCAGCAGCCCGCGCCTTCGGGCGAACACCGGGGAGCTGTTTTTT; CDR3 protein: CASSPRLRANTGELFF
J gene: TRBJ2-1; V gene: TRBV13; D gene: .; CDR3 length: 14; clone size: .; CDR3 DNA: TGTGCCAGCAGCTTAGGCCTACAGGGTAGTAGGCAGTTCTTC; CDR3 protein: CASSLGLQGSRQFF
J gene: TRBJ2-1; V gene: TRBV14; D gene: TRBD2; CDR3 length: 15; clone size: .; CDR3 DNA: TGTGCCAGCAGCGCCGGCGGGGGGGCCTACAATGAGCAGTTCTTC; CDR3 protein: CASSAGGGAYNEQFF
J gene: TRBJ2-2; V gene: TRBV6-1; D gene: TRBD2; CDR3 length: 15; clone size: .; CDR3 DNA: TGTGCCAGCAGTCTAGCGGGGCGGAACACCGGGGAGCTGTTTTTT; CDR3 protein: CASSLAGRNTGELFF